This TCR beta chain was recovered during a study of blood T cell repertoires in COVID-19. Study in general: T cells, B-cell-depleted T cells, or PBMCs provided the cDNA or gDNA that served as material.

Germline V gene lookup returns CDR1 GTSNPN and CDR2 SVGIG (reference sequence). Between the trimmed V and J ends, which lost 5 bases and 0 bases, there was a span of 8 bases. CDR3 length: 13 residues. A note on this clone: The same CDR3 also results from other DNA sequences found in this sample.

The method was immunoSEQ multiplex PCR; TCRdb's version includes in-frame clones alone and lacks a portion of them. The table shows 300,000 or so clones, with over 80% occurring only once. The chain links TRBV30 to TRBJ2-1; D is unresolved. Sequenced input: peripheral blood. This sequence was found in a middle-aged woman with acute or convalescent COVID-19. The CDR3 DNA sequence: TGTGCCTGGCGTGGGCTCTCCTACAATGAGCAGTTCTTC. This translates into CAWRGLSYNEQFF.